The rows below give T cell receptor beta chains drawn from one sample of a study of blood T cell repertoires in COVID-19. Repertoires were generated with immunoSEQ multiplex PCR, while TCRdb's copy carries only in-frame clones and drops some. This sample has some 300,000 clones; 70% to 90% occur once, and the top ten carry around 13%. The sequenced sample consisted of peripheral blood. Receptors were obtained from a woman in her sixties or seventies with COVID-19, enrolled during active disease. CDR3s include the opening cysteine and the closing phenylalanine or tryptophan. The order of the fields is V gene, J gene, clone size, D gene, CDR3 protein, CDR3 DNA. The D gene is left open where the match is weak. Rows may omit the clone size; those that give it use once, few, many or a size class.

V: TRBV2
J: TRBJ1-2
size: NA
D: NA
CDR3: CASSDEARGYTF
DNA: TGTGCCAGCAGTGATGAGGCGCGGGGCTACACCTTC

V: TRBV18
J: TRBJ1-6
size: NA
D: TRBD1
CDR3: CASSARQGAIGSPLHF
DNA: TGTGCCAGCTCAGCACGACAGGGGGCAATTGGTTCACCCCTCCACTTT

V: TRBV7-3
J: TRBJ2-5
size: once
D: TRBD1
CDR3: CASSQDRAETQYF
DNA: TGTGCCAGCAGCCAGGACAGGGCAGAGACCCAGTACTTC

V: TRBV5-1
J: TRBJ2-5
size: NA
D: NA
CDR3: CASSPERGGQETQYF
DNA: TGCGCCAGCAGCCCCGAGAGGGGGGGACAAGAGACCCAGTACTTC

V: TRBV12-3/TRBV12-4
J: TRBJ1-1
size: NA
D: TRBD1
CDR3: CASRDREISEAFF
DNA: TGTGCCAGCCGGGACAGGGAAATCTCTGAAGCTTTCTTT

V: TRBV6-5
J: TRBJ2-1
size: NA
D: TRBD2
CDR3: CASSYETSLSFNEQFF
DNA: TGTGCCAGCAGTTACGAGACTAGCTTGTCTTTCAATGAGCAGTTCTTC

V: TRBV28
J: TRBJ1-6
size: once
D: TRBD1
CDR3: CASHSGGQVNSPLHF
DNA: TGTGCCAGCCATTCAGGGGGACAGGTAAATTCACCCCTCCACTTT

V: TRBV6-2/TRBV6-3
J: TRBJ2-7
size: NA
D: TRBD1
CDR3: CASSHGGTGVIYEQYF
DNA: TGTGCCAGCAGCCACGGTGGGACAGGGGTTATTTACGAGCAGTACTTC

V: TRBV2
J: TRBJ2-2
size: NA
D: TRBD1
CDR3: CASSQGTGGNTGELFF
DNA: TGTGCCAGCAGTCAAGGGACAGGGGGAAACACCGGGGAGCTGTTTTTT

V: TRBV7-9
J: TRBJ2-3
size: NA
D: NA
CDR3: CASSLLLGLDTQYF
DNA: TGTGCCAGCAGCCTACTACTAGGGCTAGATACGCAGTATTTT

V: TRBV19
J: TRBJ1-1
size: once
D: TRBD1
CDR3: CASSTLPGQRLNTEAFF
DNA: TGTGCCAGTAGTACACTCCCGGGACAGCGACTTAACACTGAAGCTTTCTTT

V: TRBV27
J: TRBJ1-1
size: NA
D: NA
CDR3: CASSYGGTEAFF
DNA: TGTGCCAGCAGTTACGGGGGCACTGAAGCTTTCTTT

V: TRBV6-6
J: TRBJ1-1
size: NA
D: NA
CDR3: CASSYSPEMRTEAFF
DNA: TGTGCCAGCAGTTACTCTCCCGAAATGAGGACTGAAGCTTTCTTT

V: TRBV27
J: TRBJ1-2
size: once
D: TRBD1
CDR3: CASSSPSTGDSNYGYTF
DNA: TGTGCCAGCAGTTCCCCCTCTACAGGGGACTCCAACTATGGCTACACCTTC

V: TRBV7-8
J: TRBJ2-7
size: NA
D: NA
CDR3: CASSQGGTYEQYF
DNA: TGTGCCAGCAGCCAAGGGGGTACCTACGAGCAGTACTTC

V: TRBV4-1
J: TRBJ2-1
size: NA
D: NA
CDR3: CASSQDNGLEGEQFF
DNA: TGCGCCAGCAGCCAAGATAATGGGCTAGAGGGAGAGCAGTTCTTC

V: TRBV19
J: TRBJ2-6
size: NA
D: NA
CDR3: CASSSQGANVLTF
DNA: TGTGCCAGTAGTTCGCAGGGGGCCAACGTCCTGACTTTC

V: TRBV19
J: TRBJ2-7
size: few
D: TRBD1
CDR3: CASSIRTGSEQYF
DNA: TGTGCCAGTAGTATCCGGACAGGGTCCGAGCAGTACTTC

V: TRBV27
J: TRBJ2-5
size: NA
D: NA
CDR3: CASRTTESETQYF
DNA: TGTGCCAGCAGAACGACAGAATCGGAGACCCAGTACTTC

V: TRBV30
J: TRBJ1-4
size: NA
D: TRBD1
CDR3: CAWSRTGATNEKLFF
DNA: TGTGCCTGGAGTAGGACAGGGGCAACTAATGAAAAACTGTTTTTT

V: TRBV6-4
J: TRBJ2-7
size: NA
D: NA
CDR3: CASSRIQGSEQYF
DNA: TGTGCCAGCAGTAGAATTCAGGGCTCCGAGCAGTACTTC

V: TRBV9
J: TRBJ2-1
size: NA
D: NA
CDR3: CASSVRGYGGSYNEQFF
DNA: TGTGCCAGCAGCGTAAGGGGGTACGGTGGCTCCTACAATGAGCAGTTCTTC

V: TRBV19
J: TRBJ2-1
size: few
D: NA
CDR3: CASSPRWGGLSYNEQFF
DNA: TGTGCCAGTAGTCCCCGATGGGGGGGGCTCTCCTACAATGAGCAGTTCTTC

V: TRBV28
J: TRBJ2-2
size: NA
D: NA
CDR3: CASTAGQKGELFF
DNA: TGTGCCAGCACCGCGGGGCAAAAGGGGGAGCTGTTTTTT

V: TRBV15
J: TRBJ2-7
size: NA
D: TRBD1
CDR3: CATSRAGTGGLEQYF
DNA: TGTGCCACCAGCAGAGCCGGGACAGGGGGGCTCGAGCAGTACTTC

V: TRBV6-6
J: TRBJ1-1
size: NA
D: TRBD1
CDR3: CASSRDSRNTEAFF
DNA: TGTGCCAGCAGTCGGGACAGCCGGAACACTGAAGCTTTCTTT

V: TRBV6-5
J: TRBJ1-2
size: NA
D: TRBD1
CDR3: CASSYGTGTYGYTF
DNA: TGTGCCAGCAGTTACGGGACAGGGACCTATGGCTACACCTTC

V: TRBV7-9
J: TRBJ1-1
size: NA
D: NA
CDR3: CASSQTGLYTEAFF
DNA: TGTGCCAGCAGCCAAACGGGGTTGTACACTGAAGCTTTCTTT

V: TRBV4-1
J: TRBJ1-2
size: NA
D: NA
CDR3: CASSPDSGYGYTF
DNA: TGCGCCAGCAGCCCGGACAGTGGCTATGGCTACACCTTC

V: TRBV10-3
J: TRBJ1-2
size: NA
D: NA
CDR3: CAISESTRGVNYGYTF
DNA: TGTGCCATCAGTGAGTCGACTCGCGGGGTTAACTATGGCTACACCTTC

V: TRBV7-2
J: TRBJ1-4
size: NA
D: TRBD1
CDR3: CASSWDRSEEKLFF
DNA: TGTGCCAGCAGCTGGGACAGGTCAGAGGAAAAACTGTTTTTT

V: TRBV2
J: TRBJ1-1
size: NA
D: NA
CDR3: CASSEVGAGNTEAFF
DNA: TGTGCCAGCAGTGAAGTGGGGGCCGGGAACACTGAAGCTTTCTTT

V: TRBV11-2
J: TRBJ1-4
size: NA
D: NA
CDR3: CASSLGGTGEKLFF
DNA: TGTGCCAGCAGCTTAGGGGGCACAGGTGAAAAACTGTTTTTT

V: TRBV18
J: TRBJ2-3
size: NA
D: NA
CDR3: CASSPMGLGNTDTQYF
DNA: TGTGCCAGCTCACCAATGGGGCTAGGAAACACAGATACGCAGTATTTT

V: TRBV3-1/TRBV3-2
J: TRBJ2-2
size: NA
D: NA
CDR3: CASSPRLAYNTGELFF
DNA: TGTGCCAGCAGCCCCAGGCTAGCATATAACACCGGGGAGCTGTTTTTT

V: TRBV27
J: TRBJ2-1
size: NA
D: TRBD1
CDR3: CASRPGQGRMKYNEQFF
DNA: TGTGCCAGCAGGCCTGGACAGGGGAGGATGAAATACAATGAGCAGTTCTTC

V: TRBV28
J: TRBJ1-1
size: NA
D: NA
CDR3: CASNIPGLYTEAFF
DNA: TGTGCCAGCAATATCCCAGGGTTATACACTGAAGCTTTCTTT

V: TRBV5-4
J: TRBJ1-1
size: NA
D: NA
CDR3: CASSPDRQNTEAFF
DNA: TGTGCCAGCAGCCCCGACAGACAGAACACTGAAGCTTTCTTT

V: TRBV29-1
J: TRBJ2-5
size: NA
D: TRBD1
CDR3: CSVSPTGTETQYF
DNA: TGCAGCGTCTCCCCGACAGGGACCGAGACCCAGTACTTC

V: TRBV27
J: TRBJ2-7
size: NA
D: TRBD1
CDR3: CARGGDRDFREQYF
DNA: TGTGCCAGGGGGGGGGACAGGGATTTCCGAGAGCAGTACTTC

V: TRBV30
J: TRBJ2-3
size: NA
D: TRBD1
CDR3: CAWSPRDRATDTQYF
DNA: TGTGCCTGGAGTCCTAGGGACAGGGCGACAGATACGCAGTATTTT

V: TRBV2
J: TRBJ2-3
size: once
D: TRBD2
CDR3: CASKVGLDSDTQYF
DNA: TGTGCCAGCAAGGTGGGACTAGACTCAGATACGCAGTATTTT

V: TRBV11-2
J: TRBJ1-2
size: NA
D: TRBD1
CDR3: CASSSATGVDYGYTF
DNA: TGTGCCAGCAGCTCGGCCACAGGGGTAGACTATGGCTACACCTTC

V: TRBV7-2
J: TRBJ1-2
size: NA
D: NA
CDR3: CASSFGRYYGYTF
DNA: TGTGCCAGCAGCTTTGGCAGGTACTATGGCTACACCTTC

V: TRBV19
J: TRBJ2-2
size: NA
D: NA
CDR3: CATYGGNTGELFF
DNA: TGTGCCACCTACGGAGGGAACACCGGGGAGCTGTTTTTT

V: TRBV4-1
J: TRBJ2-7
size: NA
D: TRBD2
CDR3: CASSQLAGALLPYEQYF
DNA: TGCGCCAGCAGCCAATTAGCGGGGGCCCTATTGCCCTACGAGCAGTACTTC

V: TRBV28
J: TRBJ1-2
size: NA
D: NA
CDR3: CASSIGSLGYTF
DNA: TGTGCCAGCAGCATCGGGAGCCTTGGCTACACCTTC

V: TRBV6-5
J: TRBJ2-3
size: NA
D: TRBD1
CDR3: CASPIGGSGTDTQYF
DNA: TGTGCCAGCCCAATAGGGGGCTCGGGCACAGATACGCAGTATTTT